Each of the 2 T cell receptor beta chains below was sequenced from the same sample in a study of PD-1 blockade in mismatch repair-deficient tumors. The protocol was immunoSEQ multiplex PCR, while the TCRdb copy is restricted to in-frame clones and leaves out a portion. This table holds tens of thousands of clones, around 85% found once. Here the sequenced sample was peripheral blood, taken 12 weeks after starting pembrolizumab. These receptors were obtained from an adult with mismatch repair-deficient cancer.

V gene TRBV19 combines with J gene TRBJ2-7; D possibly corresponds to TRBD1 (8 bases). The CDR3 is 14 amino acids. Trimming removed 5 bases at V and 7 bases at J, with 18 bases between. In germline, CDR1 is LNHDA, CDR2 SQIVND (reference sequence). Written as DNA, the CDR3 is TGTGCCAGTAGTCCGCAGGACAGGGAGGGAGAGCAGTACTTC. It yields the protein CASSPQDREGEQYF.

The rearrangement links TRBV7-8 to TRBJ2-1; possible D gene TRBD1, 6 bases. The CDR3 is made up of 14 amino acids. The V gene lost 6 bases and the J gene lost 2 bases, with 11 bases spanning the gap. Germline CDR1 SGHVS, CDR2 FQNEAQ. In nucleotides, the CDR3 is TGTGCCAGCAGGCCAGGGGTCACCTACAATGAGCAGTTCTTC. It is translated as CASRPGVTYNEQFF. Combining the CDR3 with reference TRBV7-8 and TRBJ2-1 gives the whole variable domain GAGVSQSPRYKVAKRGQDVALRCDPISGHVSLFWYQQALGQGPEFLTYFQNEAQLDKSGLPSDRFFAERPEGSVSTLKIQRTQQEDSAVYLCASRPGVTYNEQFFGPGTRLTVL.